This TCR beta chain appears in the sequencing data of a study of identical twins. MiXCR, run by TCRdb on the 5' RACE reads, gives a single entry per CDR3 protein. The sample holds approximately 500,000 distinct CDR3 sequences, 24% seen once. This CDR3 is built from 15 residues. The germline V and J ends were trimmed by 5 bases and 2 bases, with 14 bases remaining between them. CDR1 is SGHTA and CDR2 is FQGNSA in the germline V gene. These data were likewise used in another study, on T cells expressing NK-cell markers. From that study: An anti-gamma-delta TCR antibody confined sorting to alpha-beta TCR T cells across several of the experiments. HCMV specificity was not established for the expanded NKG2C+ T cell clones.

The V call is TRBV7-2, the J call TRBJ2-3; weak D call: TRBD1 (6 bases). The sample was CD4+ T cells sorted from blood. This TCR was sampled from a woman aged 18-29 years in good health. CDR3 in amino acids: CASSGRDTYTDTQYF. The CDR3 bases are TGTGCCAGCAGCGGCCGGGACACCTACACAGATACGCAGTATTTT.